A selection of T cell receptor beta chains follows, all from one sample in a study of identical twins. TCRdb processed the 5' RACE reads anew with MiXCR; each CDR3 protein has one entry. Here the sample spans 450,000 to 500,000 distinct CDR3 sequences, approximately 15% being singletons. The data also belong to a second study, concerning yellow fever vaccine responses in identical twins.

Sequencing used CD4+ T cells sorted from blood. These receptors all stem from a woman under 30 in good health. Both conserved end residues are part of each CDR3. A D gene is named only where the DNA matches it firmly. Only some rows state a clone size, as once, few, many or a class for expanded clones.

TRBV20-1,TRBJ2-3,many,-,TGCAGTGCTAGATCCGATAGGGATACGCAGTATTTT,CSARSDRDTQYF
TRBV5-1,TRBJ2-1,few,-,TGCGCCAGCAGCTTCCTGACCCGGACCAACTCCTACAATGAGCAGTTCTTC,CASSFLTRTNSYNEQFF
TRBV15,TRBJ2-3,-,-,TGTGCCACCACCCGCAATGTCGAGGATACGCAGTATTTT,CATTRNVEDTQYF
TRBV7-6,TRBJ2-5,-,-,TGTGCCAGCAGCTTAGAGGCCCGCGAGACCCAGTACTTC,CASSLEARETQYF
TRBV5-1,TRBJ2-7,many,-,TGCGCCAGCAGCATGGACTCCTACGAGCAGTACTTC,CASSMDSYEQYF
TRBV27,TRBJ1-6,-,-,TGTGCCAGCAGTAGTGGGGCACAAGTGGGTTATTCACCCCTCCACTTT,CASSSGAQVGYSPLHF
TRBV4-2,TRBJ2-7,-,-,TGTGCCAGCAGCCAAGACCCAGCGAGGGGTGAGCAGTACTTC,CASSQDPARGEQYF
TRBV14,TRBJ2-5,few,TRBD2,TGTGCCAGCAGCCCTCTAGCGGAACAAGAGACCCAGTACTTC,CASSPLAEQETQYF
TRBV12-3/TRBV12-4,TRBJ2-5,many,-,TGTGCCAGCAGTTTCCTAGTCCAAGAGACCCAGTACTTC,CASSFLVQETQYF
TRBV28,TRBJ2-1,few,-,TGTGCCAGCCTAGGGGCAGGGGCGCGCTACAATGAGCAGTTCTTC,CASLGAGARYNEQFF
TRBV12-3/TRBV12-4,TRBJ2-3,few,-,TGTGCCAGCAGTTTAGGGGTCTCGCAGGGCACAGATACGCAGTATTTT,CASSLGVSQGTDTQYF
TRBV5-1,TRBJ2-3,-,-,TGCGCCAGCAGCTTGGTACAGGTAGCAGATACGCAGTATTTT,CASSLVQVADTQYF
TRBV28,TRBJ1-5,-,TRBD1,TGTGCCAGCAGTCATAGGTACAGGGGATACAATCAGCCCCAGCATTTT,CASSHRYRGYNQPQHF
TRBV28,TRBJ1-1,few,TRBD1,TGTGCCAGCAGTCGACAGGGGGCTGGGACTGAAGCTTTCTTT,CASSRQGAGTEAFF
TRBV5-5,TRBJ2-3,-,-,TGTGCCAGCAGCACGGACGCGGGCACAGATACGCAGTATTTT,CASSTDAGTDTQYF
TRBV23-1,TRBJ2-1,once,TRBD2,TGCGCCAGCAGTCCCCAGGGACTAGCGGGAGGGCCCCCTAATGAGCAGTTCTTC,CASSPQGLAGGPPNEQFF
TRBV5-6,TRBJ2-3,-,TRBD1,TGTGCCAGCAGCTTGGATCAGGGGGCCGGCACAGATACGCAGTATTTT,CASSLDQGAGTDTQYF
TRBV9,TRBJ2-3,-,-,TGTGCCAGCAGCGTAGAAAATCCCACAGATACGCAGTATTTT,CASSVENPTDTQYF
TRBV3-1,TRBJ1-6,-,-,TGTGCCAGCAGCGGAAGGACAGCATCCCCGTTCTCACCCCTCCACTTT,CASSGRTASPFSPLHF
TRBV11-1,TRBJ2-1,-,TRBD2,TGTGCCAGCAGCTTTATCCCCGGGACTAGCGGGATTCACTCCTACAATGAGCAGTTCTTC,CASSFIPGTSGIHSYNEQFF
TRBV20-1,TRBJ2-5,few,TRBD1,TGCAGTGCCCAGGGGGCCCAGGAGACCCAGTACTTC,CSAQGAQETQYF
TRBV20-1,TRBJ2-5,-,-,TGCAGTGCCCTACCCGCGTACCAAGAGACCCAGTACTTC,CSALPAYQETQYF
TRBV10-3,TRBJ2-5,few,-,TGTGCCATCAGTGAGCAGGGGGAGACCCAGTACTTC,CAISEQGETQYF